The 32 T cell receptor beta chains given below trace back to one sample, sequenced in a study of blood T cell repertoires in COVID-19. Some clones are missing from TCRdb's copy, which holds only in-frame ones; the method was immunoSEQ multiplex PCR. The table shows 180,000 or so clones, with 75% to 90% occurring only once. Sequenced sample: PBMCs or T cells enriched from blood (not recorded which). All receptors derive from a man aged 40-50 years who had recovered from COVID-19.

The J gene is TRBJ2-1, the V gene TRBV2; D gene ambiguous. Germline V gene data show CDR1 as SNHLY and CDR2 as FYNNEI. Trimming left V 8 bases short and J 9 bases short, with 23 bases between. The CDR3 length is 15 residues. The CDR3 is CASAAESDPRSEQFF. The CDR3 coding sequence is TGTGCCAGCGCCGCGGAGTCAGATCCCCGGAGTGAGCAGTTCTTC.

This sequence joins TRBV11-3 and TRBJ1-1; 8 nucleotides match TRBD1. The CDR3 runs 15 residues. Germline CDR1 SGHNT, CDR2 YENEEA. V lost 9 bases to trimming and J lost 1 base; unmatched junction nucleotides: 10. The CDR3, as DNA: TGTGCCAGTCTATCAGGGGGCTGGGAGAACACTGAAGCTTTCTTT. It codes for CASLSGGWENTEAFF.

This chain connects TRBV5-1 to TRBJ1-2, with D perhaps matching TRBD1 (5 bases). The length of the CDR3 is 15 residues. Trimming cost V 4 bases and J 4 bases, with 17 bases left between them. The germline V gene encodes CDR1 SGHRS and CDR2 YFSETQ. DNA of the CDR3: TGCGCCAGCAGCATAACAAGTGAAAGGGGCTATGGCTACACCTTC. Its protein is CASSITSERGYGYTF.

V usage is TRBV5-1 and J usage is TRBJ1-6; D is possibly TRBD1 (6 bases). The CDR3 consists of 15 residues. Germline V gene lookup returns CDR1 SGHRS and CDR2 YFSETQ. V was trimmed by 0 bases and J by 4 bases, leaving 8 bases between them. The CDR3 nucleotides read TGCGCCAGCAGCTTGGCTACAGGGTATAATTCACCCCTCCACTTT. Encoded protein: CASSLATGYNSPLHF.

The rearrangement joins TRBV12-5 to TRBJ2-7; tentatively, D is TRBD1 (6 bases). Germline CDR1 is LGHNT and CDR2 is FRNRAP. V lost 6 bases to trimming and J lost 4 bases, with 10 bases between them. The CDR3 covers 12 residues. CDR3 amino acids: CASGKTGYEQYF. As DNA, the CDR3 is TGTGCTAGTGGAAAAACAGGGTACGAGCAGTACTTC.

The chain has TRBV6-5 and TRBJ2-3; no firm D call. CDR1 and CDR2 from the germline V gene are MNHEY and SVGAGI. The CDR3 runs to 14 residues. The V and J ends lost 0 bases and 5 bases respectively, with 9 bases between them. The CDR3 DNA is TGTGCCAGCAGTTACTCTCCGGGTCAAGATACGCAGTATTTT. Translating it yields CASSYSPGQDTQYF.

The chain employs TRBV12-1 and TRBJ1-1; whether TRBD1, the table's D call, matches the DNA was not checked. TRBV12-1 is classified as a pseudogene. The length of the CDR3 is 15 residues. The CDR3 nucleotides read TGTGCCAGCAGCTGTCCGTGGGACAGGGGAACTGAAGCTTTCTTT. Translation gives CASSCPWDRGTEAFF.

The CDR3 spells CASSRPGQGSYEQYF. CDR3 nucleotides: TGTGCCAGCAGCCGCCCGGGACAGGGTTCTTACGAGCAGTACTTC. The chain couples TRBV3-1 (or the pseudogene TRBV3-2) to TRBJ2-7; 9 bases fit TRBD1. The CDR3 is 15 amino acids. The junction had 8 bases not matched to a gene; V was cut back by 4 bases and J by 4 bases. CDR1 LGHDT and CDR2 YNNKEL come from the germline V gene (reference sequence).

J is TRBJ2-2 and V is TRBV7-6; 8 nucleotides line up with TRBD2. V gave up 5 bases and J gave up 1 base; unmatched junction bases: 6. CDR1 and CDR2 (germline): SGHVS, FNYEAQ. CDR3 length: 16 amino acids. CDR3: CASSPRGGLNTGELFF. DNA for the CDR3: TGTGCCAGCAGCCCTCGGGGGGGCCTGAACACCGGGGAGCTGTTTTTT. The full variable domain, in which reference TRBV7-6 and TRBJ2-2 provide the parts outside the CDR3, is GAGVSQSPRYKVTKRGQDVALRCDPISGHVSLYWYRQALGQGPEFLTYFNYEAQQDKSGLPNDRFSAERPEGSISTLTIQRTEQRDSAMYRCASSPRGGLNTGELFFGEGSRLTVL.

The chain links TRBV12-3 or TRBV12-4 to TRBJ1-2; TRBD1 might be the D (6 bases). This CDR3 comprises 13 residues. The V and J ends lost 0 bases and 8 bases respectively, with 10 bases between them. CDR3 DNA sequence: TGTGCCAGCAGTTTAGCGACAGGAAGGGGCTACACCTTC. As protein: CASSLATGRGYTF.

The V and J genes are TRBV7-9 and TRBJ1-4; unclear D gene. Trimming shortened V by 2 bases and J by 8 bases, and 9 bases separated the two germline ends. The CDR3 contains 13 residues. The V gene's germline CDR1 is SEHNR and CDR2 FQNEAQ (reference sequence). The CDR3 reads CASSLSGEEKLFF. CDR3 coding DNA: TGTGCCAGCAGCTTATCTGGGGAGGAAAAACTGTTTTTT.

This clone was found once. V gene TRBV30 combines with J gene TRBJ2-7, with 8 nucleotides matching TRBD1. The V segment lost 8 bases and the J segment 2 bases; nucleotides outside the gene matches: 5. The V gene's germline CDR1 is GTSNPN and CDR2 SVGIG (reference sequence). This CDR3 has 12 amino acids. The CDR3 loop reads CASTGGTYEQYF. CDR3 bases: TGTGCCAGCACAGGGGGTACCTACGAGCAGTACTTC.

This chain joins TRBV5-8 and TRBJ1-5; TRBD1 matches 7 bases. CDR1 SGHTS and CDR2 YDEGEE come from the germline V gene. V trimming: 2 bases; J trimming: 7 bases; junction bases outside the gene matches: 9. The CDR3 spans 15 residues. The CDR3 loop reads CASSLTGDARQPQHF. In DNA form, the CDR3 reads TGTGCCAGCAGCTTAACAGGGGATGCTAGACAGCCCCAGCATTTT.

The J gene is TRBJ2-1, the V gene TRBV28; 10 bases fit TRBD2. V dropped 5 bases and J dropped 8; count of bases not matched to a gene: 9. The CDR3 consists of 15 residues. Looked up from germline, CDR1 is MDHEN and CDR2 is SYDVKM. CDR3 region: CASSIGAGGPDEQFF. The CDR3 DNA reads TGTGCCAGCAGTATAGGAGCGGGAGGGCCCGATGAGCAGTTCTTC.

The DNA of the CDR3 is TGTGCCAGCAGCGTCCGCCCTGGGACAGGGGAATCACCCCTCCACTTT. Residues: CASSVRPGTGESPLHF. This chain links TRBV9 with TRBJ1-6; 10 bases are a match to TRBD1. Per germline, CDR1 SGDLS and CDR2 YYNGEE. This CDR3 region has 16 residues. With V trimmed by 2 bases and J by 10 bases, 9 bases remained unmatched.

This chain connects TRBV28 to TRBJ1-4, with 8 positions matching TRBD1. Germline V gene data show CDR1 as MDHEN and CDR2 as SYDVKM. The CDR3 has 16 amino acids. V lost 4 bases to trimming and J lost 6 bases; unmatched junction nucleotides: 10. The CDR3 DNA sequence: TGTGCCAGCAGTTCAAACCGGGACAGGAGGGATGAAAAACTGTTTTTT. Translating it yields CASSSNRDRRDEKLFF.

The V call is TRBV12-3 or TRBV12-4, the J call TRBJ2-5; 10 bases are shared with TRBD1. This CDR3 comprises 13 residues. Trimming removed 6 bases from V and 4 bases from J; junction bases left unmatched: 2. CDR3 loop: CASRDRGGETQYF. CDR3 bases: TGTGCCAGCAGGGACAGGGGGGGAGAGACCCAGTACTTC.

CDR3 loop: CASSKQRGYNEQFF. The CDR3 bases are TGCGCCAGCAGCAAACAGCGGGGTTACAATGAGCAGTTCTTC. The rearrangement links TRBV10-1 to TRBJ2-1, with 7 bases aligning to TRBD2. The germline CDR1 and CDR2 sequences are WNHNN and SYGVQD (reference sequence). V was clipped by 6 bases and J by 4 bases; unmatched bases: 6. CDR3 size: 14 residues.

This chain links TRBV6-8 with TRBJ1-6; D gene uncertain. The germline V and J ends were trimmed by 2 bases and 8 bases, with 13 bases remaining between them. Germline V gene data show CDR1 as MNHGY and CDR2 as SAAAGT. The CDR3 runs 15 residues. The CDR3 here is CASSYASGVHSPLHF. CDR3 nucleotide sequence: TGTGCCAGCAGTTACGCGTCCGGGGTTCATTCACCCCTCCACTTT.

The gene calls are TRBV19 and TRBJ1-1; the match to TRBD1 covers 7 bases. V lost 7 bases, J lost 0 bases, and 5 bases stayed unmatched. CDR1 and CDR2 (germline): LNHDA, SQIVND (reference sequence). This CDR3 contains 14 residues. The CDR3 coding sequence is TGTGCCAGTAAACCACAGGGGCTGAACACTGAAGCTTTCTTT. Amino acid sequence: CASKPQGLNTEAFF. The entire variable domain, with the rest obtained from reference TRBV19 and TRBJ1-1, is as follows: DGGITQSPKYLFRKEGQNVTLSCEQNLNHDAMYWYRQDPGQGLRLIYYSQIVNDFQKGDIAEGYSVSREKKESFPLTVTSAQKNPTAFYLCASKPQGLNTEAFFGQGTRLTVV.

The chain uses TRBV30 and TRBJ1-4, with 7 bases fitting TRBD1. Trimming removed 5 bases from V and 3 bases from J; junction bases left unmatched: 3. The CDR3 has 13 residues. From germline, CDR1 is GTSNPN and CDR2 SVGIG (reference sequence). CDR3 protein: CAWQTGPNEKLFF. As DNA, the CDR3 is TGTGCCTGGCAGACAGGGCCTAATGAAAAACTGTTTTTT.

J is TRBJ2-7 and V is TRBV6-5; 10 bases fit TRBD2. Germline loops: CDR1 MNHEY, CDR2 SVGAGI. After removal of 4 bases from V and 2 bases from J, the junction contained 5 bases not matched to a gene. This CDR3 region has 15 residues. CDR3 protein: CASSLAGGSPYEQYF. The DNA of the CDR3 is TGTGCCAGCAGTTTAGCGGGAGGTTCCCCCTACGAGCAGTACTTC.

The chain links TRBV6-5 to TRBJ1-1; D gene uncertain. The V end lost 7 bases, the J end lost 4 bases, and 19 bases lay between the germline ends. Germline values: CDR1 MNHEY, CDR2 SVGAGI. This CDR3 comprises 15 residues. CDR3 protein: CASNPRRGAGTEAFF. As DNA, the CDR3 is TGTGCCAGCAACCCCCGGCGGGGAGCGGGCACTGAAGCTTTCTTT.

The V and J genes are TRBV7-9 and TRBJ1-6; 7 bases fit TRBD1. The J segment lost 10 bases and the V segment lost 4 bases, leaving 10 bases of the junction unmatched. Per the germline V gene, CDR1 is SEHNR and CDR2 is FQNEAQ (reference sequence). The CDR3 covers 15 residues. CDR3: CASSSTGVRGSPLHF. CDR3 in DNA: TGTGCCAGCAGCTCCACAGGGGTTAGAGGATCACCCCTCCACTTT. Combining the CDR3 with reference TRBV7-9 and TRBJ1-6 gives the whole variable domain DTGVSQNPRHKITKRGQNVTFRCDPISEHNRLYWYRQTLGQGPEFLTYFQNEAQLEKSRLLSDRFSAERPKGSFSTLEIQRTEQGDSAMYLCASSSTGVRGSPLHFGNGTRLTVT.

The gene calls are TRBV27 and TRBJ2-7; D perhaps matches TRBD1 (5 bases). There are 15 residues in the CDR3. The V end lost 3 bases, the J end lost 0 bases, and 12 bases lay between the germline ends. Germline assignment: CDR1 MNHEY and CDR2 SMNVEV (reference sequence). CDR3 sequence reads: CASSLKGSTSYEQYF. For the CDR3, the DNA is TGTGCCAGCAGTTTGAAGGGGTCCACCTCCTACGAGCAGTACTTC.

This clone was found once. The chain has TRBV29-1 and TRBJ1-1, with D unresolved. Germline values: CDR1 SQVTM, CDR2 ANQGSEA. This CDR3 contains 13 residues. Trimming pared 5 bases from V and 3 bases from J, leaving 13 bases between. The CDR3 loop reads CSVMFKSDTEAFF. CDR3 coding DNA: TGCAGCGTTATGTTCAAATCGGACACTGAAGCTTTCTTT.

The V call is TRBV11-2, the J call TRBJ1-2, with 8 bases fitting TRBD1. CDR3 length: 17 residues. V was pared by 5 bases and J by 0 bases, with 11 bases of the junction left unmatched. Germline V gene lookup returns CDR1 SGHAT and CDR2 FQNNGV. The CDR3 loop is CASSRTTGGNSNYGYTF. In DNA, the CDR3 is TGTGCCAGCAGCCGTACCACAGGGGGGAATTCTAACTATGGCTACACCTTC.

As DNA, the CDR3 is TGTGCCAGCAGCGCTACAGGGGGTAGCTATGGCTACACCTTC. Its protein is CASSATGGSYGYTF. The chain is built from TRBV7-2 and TRBJ1-2, with 8 bases aligning to TRBD1. The V gene end was trimmed by 5 bases and the J gene end by 4 bases; junction bases not matched to a gene: 6. This CDR3 is built from 14 residues. From germline, CDR1 is SGHTA and CDR2 FQGNSA.

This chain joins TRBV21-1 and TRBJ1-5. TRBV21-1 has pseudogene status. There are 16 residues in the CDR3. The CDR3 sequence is CASSKTKRSSNQPQHF. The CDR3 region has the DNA TGTGCCAGCAGCAAAACTAAGAGGTCAAGCAATCAGCCCCAGCATTTT.

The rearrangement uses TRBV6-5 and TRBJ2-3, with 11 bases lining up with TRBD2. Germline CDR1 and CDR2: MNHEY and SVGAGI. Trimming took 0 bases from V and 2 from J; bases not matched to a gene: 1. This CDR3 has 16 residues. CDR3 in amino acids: CASSYSTSGNTDTQYF. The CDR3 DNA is TGTGCCAGCAGTTACTCGACTAGCGGGAACACAGATACGCAGTATTTT.

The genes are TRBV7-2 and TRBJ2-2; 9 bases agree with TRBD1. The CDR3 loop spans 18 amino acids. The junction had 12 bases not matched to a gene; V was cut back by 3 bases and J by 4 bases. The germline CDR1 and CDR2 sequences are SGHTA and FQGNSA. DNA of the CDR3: TGTGCCAGCAGCTTTGGACAGGGGATTTATGTGAGCACCGGGGAGCTGTTTTTT. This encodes CASSFGQGIYVSTGELFF.

CDR3 coding DNA: TGTGCCAGCAGCCGGGACAGGACTTGGCAGCCCCAGCATTTT. It is translated as CASSRDRTWQPQHF. V and J are TRBV5-8 and TRBJ1-5, with 8 nucleotides matching TRBD1. Unmatched junction bases numbered 7, after V lost 4 bases and J lost 7 bases. Looked up from germline, CDR1 is SGHTS and CDR2 is YDEGEE. The CDR3 contains 14 residues. Full variable domain (rest looked up from reference TRBV5-8 and TRBJ1-5): EAGVTQSPTHLIKTRGQQATLRCSPISGHTSVYWYQQALGLGLQFLLWYDEGEERNRGNFPPRFSGRQFPNYSSELNVNALELEDSALYLCASSRDRTWQPQHFGDGTRLSIL.